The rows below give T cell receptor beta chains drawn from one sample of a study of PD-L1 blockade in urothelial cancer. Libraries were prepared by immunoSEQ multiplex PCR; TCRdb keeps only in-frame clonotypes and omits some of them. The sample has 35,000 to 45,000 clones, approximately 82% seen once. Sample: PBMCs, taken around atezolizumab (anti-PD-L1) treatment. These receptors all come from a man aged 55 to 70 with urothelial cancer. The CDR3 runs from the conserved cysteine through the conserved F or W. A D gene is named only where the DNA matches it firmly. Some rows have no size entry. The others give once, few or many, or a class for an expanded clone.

CDR3nt: TGTGCCTGGTCCTCCAGACTAGCCCTAACCCCAGATACGCAGTATTTT
CDR3aa: CAWSSRLALTPDTQYF
v_gene: TRBV30
abundance: -
j_gene: TRBJ2-3
d_gene: TRBD2

CDR3nt: TGCGCCAGCAGCTCCCGGTGGGGGGGGAGTGAAAAACTGTTTTTT
CDR3aa: CASSSRWGGSEKLFF
v_gene: TRBV5-1
abundance: -
j_gene: TRBJ1-4
d_gene: -

CDR3nt: TGTGCCAGTAGTCCACAGACAGCTAACTATGGCTACACCTTC
CDR3aa: CASSPQTANYGYTF
v_gene: TRBV19
abundance: -
j_gene: TRBJ1-2
d_gene: -

CDR3nt: TGTGCCAGCTCAATAGCGGGAGGGTACGAGCAGTACTTC
CDR3aa: CASSIAGGYEQYF
v_gene: TRBV18
abundance: -
j_gene: TRBJ2-7
d_gene: TRBD2

CDR3nt: TGTGCCAGCAGTTCCCGGACAGATCGGGGAAACTATGGCTACACCTTC
CDR3aa: CASSSRTDRGNYGYTF
v_gene: TRBV6-5
abundance: -
j_gene: TRBJ1-2
d_gene: -

CDR3nt: TGTGCCAGCAGCTTTGTAGACAGCTACACAGATACGCAGTATTTT
CDR3aa: CASSFVDSYTDTQYF
v_gene: TRBV7-2
abundance: -
j_gene: TRBJ2-3
d_gene: -

CDR3nt: TGCGCCAGCAGCACGGTCTCCTACGAGCAGTACTTC
CDR3aa: CASSTVSYEQYF
v_gene: TRBV5-1
abundance: -
j_gene: TRBJ2-7
d_gene: -

CDR3nt: TGTGCCAGCAGCTTGATCACAGACCGATACTCTGGAAACACCATATATTTT
CDR3aa: CASSLITDRYSGNTIYF
v_gene: TRBV5-6
abundance: -
j_gene: TRBJ1-3
d_gene: -

CDR3nt: TGTGCCAGCAGTATCCGGGTAACTAATGAAAAACTGTTTTTT
CDR3aa: CASSIRVTNEKLFF
v_gene: TRBV27
abundance: -
j_gene: TRBJ1-4
d_gene: -

CDR3nt: TGCAGCGTTGAAAGGGGTGAAGCTTTCTTT
CDR3aa: CSVERGEAFF
v_gene: TRBV29-1
abundance: -
j_gene: TRBJ1-1
d_gene: -

CDR3nt: TGTGCTAGCAGCTTAGCCGGGGGTGAAAAACTGTTTTTT
CDR3aa: CASSLAGGEKLFF
v_gene: TRBV7-7
abundance: once
j_gene: TRBJ1-4
d_gene: -

CDR3nt: TGTGCCAGCAGGGGGCGCGGAAAGGACTATGGCTACACCTTC
CDR3aa: CASRGRGKDYGYTF
v_gene: TRBV6-5
abundance: -
j_gene: TRBJ1-2
d_gene: -

CDR3nt: TGTGCCAGCTCACCAGGGACAGACACCGGGGAGCTGTTTTTT
CDR3aa: CASSPGTDTGELFF
v_gene: TRBV18
abundance: -
j_gene: TRBJ2-2
d_gene: TRBD1

CDR3nt: TGCGCCAGCAGCTCCGGGACAGGGACCTACGAGCAGTACTTC
CDR3aa: CASSSGTGTYEQYF
v_gene: TRBV10-2
abundance: -
j_gene: TRBJ2-7
d_gene: TRBD1

CDR3nt: TGTGCCAGCAGTTCGACCGGAGACACCGGGGAGCTGTTTTTT
CDR3aa: CASSSTGDTGELFF
v_gene: TRBV28
abundance: -
j_gene: TRBJ2-2
d_gene: -

CDR3nt: TGTGCCAGCAGCCCCACGGGGTTGAATCAGCCCCAGCATTTT
CDR3aa: CASSPTGLNQPQHF
v_gene: TRBV28
abundance: -
j_gene: TRBJ1-5
d_gene: -

CDR3nt: TGTGCCAGCAGCATATACGGGACTAGCGGGGGGAATGAGCAGTTCTTC
CDR3aa: CASSIYGTSGGNEQFF
v_gene: TRBV7-2
abundance: -
j_gene: TRBJ2-1
d_gene: TRBD2

CDR3nt: TGTGCCAGCAGCCCCTTTTATGGCGGGAGGGCGGGTCGCCAAGAGACCCAGTACTTC
CDR3aa: CASSPFYGGRAGRQETQYF
v_gene: TRBV11-2
abundance: -
j_gene: TRBJ2-5
d_gene: TRBD2

CDR3nt: TGTGCCAGCAGCTCCACAGGACTAGCGCTGTCCTTCTTC
CDR3aa: CASSSTGLALSFF
v_gene: TRBV7-2
abundance: -
j_gene: TRBJ2-1
d_gene: TRBD2

CDR3nt: TGTGCCAGCAGAGATCAGGGGGCCCCCAATACCGGGGAGCTGTTTTTT
CDR3aa: CASRDQGAPNTGELFF
v_gene: TRBV6-6
abundance: -
j_gene: TRBJ2-2
d_gene: TRBD1

CDR3nt: TGTGCCAGCAGCCTAGGGGCGTACGAGCAGTACTTC
CDR3aa: CASSLGAYEQYF
v_gene: TRBV11-2
abundance: -
j_gene: TRBJ2-7
d_gene: -

CDR3nt: TGTGCCACCACCCAGGGGGCTCGGGAGACCCAGTACTTC
CDR3aa: CATTQGARETQYF
v_gene: TRBV15
abundance: -
j_gene: TRBJ2-5
d_gene: TRBD1

CDR3nt: TGTGCCAGCAGCCAAGATGGGAATAGCGGGGGCCTCAGCTCCTACAATGAGCAGTTCTTC
CDR3aa: CASSQDGNSGGLSSYNEQFF
v_gene: TRBV4-2
abundance: few
j_gene: TRBJ2-1
d_gene: TRBD2

CDR3nt: TGTGCCTGGAGTTCCTGGCAGGGGGCGCTTCGTAACGGGGAGCTGTTTTTT
CDR3aa: CAWSSWQGALRNGELFF
v_gene: TRBV30
abundance: -
j_gene: TRBJ2-2
d_gene: TRBD1

CDR3nt: TGTGCCAGCAGTTTATCCAGATCCTACGAGCAGTACTTC
CDR3aa: CASSLSRSYEQYF
v_gene: TRBV27
abundance: -
j_gene: TRBJ2-7
d_gene: -

CDR3nt: TGCGCCAGCAGCTGGGGACAGGGGGCTTATTTTGAAGAGACCCAGTACTTC
CDR3aa: CASSWGQGAYFEETQYF
v_gene: TRBV5-1
abundance: -
j_gene: TRBJ2-5
d_gene: TRBD1

CDR3nt: TGTGCCAGCATTCCAGGGAATGGCCCCTACGAGCAGTACTTC
CDR3aa: CASIPGNGPYEQYF
v_gene: TRBV28
abundance: once
j_gene: TRBJ2-7
d_gene: -

CDR3nt: TGTGCCAGTAGGGAAGGACAGGCCCCCACAGATACGCAGTATTTT
CDR3aa: CASREGQAPTDTQYF
v_gene: TRBV19
abundance: -
j_gene: TRBJ2-3
d_gene: TRBD1

CDR3nt: TGCGCCAGCAGCTTGGGACTAGCGGGGAACAATGAGCAGTTCTTC
CDR3aa: CASSLGLAGNNEQFF
v_gene: TRBV5-1
abundance: -
j_gene: TRBJ2-1
d_gene: TRBD2

CDR3nt: TGTGCCAGCAGCTCCAGGGACTCTGGGGCCAACGTCCTGACTTTC
CDR3aa: CASSSRDSGANVLTF
v_gene: TRBV5-8
abundance: -
j_gene: TRBJ2-6
d_gene: -

CDR3nt: TGCGCCAGCAGCTTGGACAGGGTCGGCGGAAAACTGTTTTTT
CDR3aa: CASSLDRVGGKLFF
v_gene: TRBV5-1
abundance: -
j_gene: TRBJ1-4
d_gene: -

CDR3nt: TGCGCCAGCAGCCGAGGTCCCAAAAGCACTGAAGCTTTCTTT
CDR3aa: CASSRGPKSTEAFF
v_gene: TRBV4-3
abundance: few
j_gene: TRBJ1-1
d_gene: -

CDR3nt: TGCAGCGTTGCGCTGACTGGAGAGACCCAGTACTTC
CDR3aa: CSVALTGETQYF
v_gene: TRBV29-1
abundance: -
j_gene: TRBJ2-5
d_gene: -

CDR3nt: TGCAGCGTTGACGTAGAAGACTCCTACAATGAGCAGTTCTTC
CDR3aa: CSVDVEDSYNEQFF
v_gene: TRBV29-1
abundance: -
j_gene: TRBJ2-1
d_gene: -

CDR3nt: TGTGCCAGCAAAAAAGCGGGAGGGCTTGGGGCCAACGTCCTGACTTTC
CDR3aa: CASKKAGGLGANVLTF
v_gene: TRBV28
abundance: -
j_gene: TRBJ2-6
d_gene: TRBD2

CDR3nt: TGCGCCAGCAGCGCAGGGGGCGCGGATCAGCCCCAGCATTTT
CDR3aa: CASSAGGADQPQHF
v_gene: TRBV5-1
abundance: -
j_gene: TRBJ1-5
d_gene: TRBD1

CDR3nt: TGCGCCAGCAGCGGAGGACAGGGGGCGGAGACCCAGTACTTC
CDR3aa: CASSGGQGAETQYF
v_gene: TRBV5-1
abundance: -
j_gene: TRBJ2-5
d_gene: TRBD1

CDR3nt: TGTGCCAGCAGCCAAAGGCGAGCGGGAGTGGGCACCGGGGAGCTGTTTTTT
CDR3aa: CASSQRRAGVGTGELFF
v_gene: TRBV14
abundance: -
j_gene: TRBJ2-2
d_gene: TRBD2

CDR3nt: TGTGCCAGCAGCTTGGCCTGGGGAGGGGAGGTCTATGGCTACACCTTC
CDR3aa: CASSLAWGGEVYGYTF
v_gene: TRBV5-6
abundance: -
j_gene: TRBJ1-2
d_gene: -

CDR3nt: TGTGCCAGCAGTCTGGAGACAGGTTTAGCCTACGAGCAGTACTTC
CDR3aa: CASSLETGLAYEQYF
v_gene: TRBV28
abundance: -
j_gene: TRBJ2-7
d_gene: -

CDR3nt: TGTGCCAGCAGCTTAGCTTTTAGCGGGAGTGTCACAGATACGCAGTATTTT
CDR3aa: CASSLAFSGSVTDTQYF
v_gene: TRBV7-8
abundance: -
j_gene: TRBJ2-3
d_gene: TRBD2

CDR3nt: TGTGCCAGCAGTGAATCGGGACAGGGTCGGGCGGTCTATGGCTACACCTTC
CDR3aa: CASSESGQGRAVYGYTF
v_gene: TRBV6-1
abundance: -
j_gene: TRBJ1-2
d_gene: TRBD1

CDR3nt: TGTGCCAGCAGCAGGGACAGTAGGCAGCCCCAGCATTTT
CDR3aa: CASSRDSRQPQHF
v_gene: TRBV6-5
abundance: -
j_gene: TRBJ1-5
d_gene: TRBD1

CDR3nt: TGTGCCAGCAGCCAGACTACCGAGCAGTTCTTC
CDR3aa: CASSQTTEQFF
v_gene: TRBV7-2
abundance: once
j_gene: TRBJ2-1
d_gene: -

CDR3nt: TGCAGCGTAAGGACTAGCGGGGGAGAGACCCAGTACTTC
CDR3aa: CSVRTSGGETQYF
v_gene: TRBV29-1
abundance: -
j_gene: TRBJ2-5
d_gene: TRBD2

CDR3nt: TGTGCCAGCAGCTCGACAGGGCCCGGCTTATATGGCTACACCTTC
CDR3aa: CASSSTGPGLYGYTF
v_gene: TRBV7-2
abundance: -
j_gene: TRBJ1-2
d_gene: TRBD1

CDR3nt: TGCGCCAGCAGCCCAGGGACAGGCGTTCAAGAGACCCAGTACTTC
CDR3aa: CASSPGTGVQETQYF
v_gene: TRBV5-1
abundance: -
j_gene: TRBJ2-5
d_gene: TRBD1

CDR3nt: TGTGCCAGCAGTAAAGGACTAGCGGGAGGCGATACGCAGTATTTT
CDR3aa: CASSKGLAGGDTQYF
v_gene: TRBV2
abundance: -
j_gene: TRBJ2-3
d_gene: TRBD2

CDR3nt: TGTGCCAGTAGTATAGAGGCCAACTCCTACGAGCAGTACTTC
CDR3aa: CASSIEANSYEQYF
v_gene: TRBV19
abundance: -
j_gene: TRBJ2-7
d_gene: -

CDR3nt: TGTGCCAGCAGCCGTTCCCCGAGCGGAGACTACGAGCAGTACTTC
CDR3aa: CASSRSPSGDYEQYF
v_gene: TRBV7-2
abundance: -
j_gene: TRBJ2-7
d_gene: -

CDR3nt: TGTGCCAGCAAAAAGGCGGGACAGCTCTACGAGCAGTACTTC
CDR3aa: CASKKAGQLYEQYF
v_gene: TRBV28
abundance: -
j_gene: TRBJ2-7
d_gene: -